Below, 26 T cell receptor beta chains from the same sample are listed, as sequenced in a study of T cell repertoires in cytomegalovirus infection. TCRdb processed the reads anew with MiXCR; each CDR3 protein has one entry. The sample has fewer than 550,000 distinct CDR3 sequences, approximately 31% seen once. Sequenced material: PBMCs. The receptors here all came from a human donor in good health (CMV status not recorded). Some clones in this sample may be carry-over from other donors' samples.

The J gene is TRBJ1-1, the V gene TRBV15; tentative D call: TRBD1 (5 bases). Deletions cut 3 bases from V and 4 bases from J, with 12 bases between. Germline assignment: CDR1 LNHNV and CDR2 YYDKDF (reference sequence). The CDR3 loop spans 14 amino acids. In DNA, the CDR3 is TGTGCCACCAGCAGCTGGCAGGGTGGCACTGAAGCTTTCTTT. Translation gives CATSSWQGGTEAFF.

The chain links TRBV27 to TRBJ1-2, with no clear D. V lost 3 bases to trimming and J lost 5 bases, with 10 bases between them. The CDR3 sequence is 13 residues long. The germline gives CDR1 MNHEY, CDR2 SMNVEV (reference sequence). CDR3 residues: CASSFGEGYGYTF. CDR3 in DNA: TGTGCCAGCAGTTTCGGAGAAGGGTATGGCTACACCTTC.

V usage is TRBV10-1 and J usage is TRBJ2-5; 8 positions agree with TRBD1. J was trimmed by 1 base and V by 5 bases; bases with no gene match: 9. The germline V gene encodes CDR1 WNHNN and CDR2 SYGVQD (reference sequence). The CDR3 is 16 residues long. CDR3 DNA sequence: TGCGCCAGCAGTAGGTCCGGGACAGGAGGCCAAGAGACCCAGTACTTC. Its translation is CASSRSGTGGQETQYF.

This clonotype has just one count. Since a much larger clone is just one base distant, this may be a read error. The chain has TRBV7-6 and TRBJ2-1, with 13 bases that match TRBD2. This CDR3 has 14 amino acids. Germline V lookup: CDR1 SGHVS, CDR2 FNYEAQ. The CDR3 coding sequence is TGTGCCGGCAGCCCGGGACTAGCGGGAAATGAGCAGTTCTTC. Amino acid sequence: CAGSPGLAGNEQFF.

A few counts support this clonotype. V and J are TRBV5-6 and TRBJ2-5; 8 bases align to TRBD2. Germline trimming cut 1 base from V and 1 base from J; bases unmatched to any gene: 6. The CDR3 runs 16 residues. The germline gives CDR1 SGHDT, CDR2 YYEEEE. The CDR3 loop reads CASSLYSGVIQETQYF. The DNA for the CDR3 is TGTGCCAGCAGCTTGTATAGCGGGGTAATCCAAGAGACCCAGTACTTC.

This clonotype was counted between two and nine times. The genes are TRBV4-1 and TRBJ1-2, with TRBD1 matching 11 bases. CDR1 is MGHRA, CDR2 YSYEKL, per germline. This CDR3 comprises 13 residues. The junction had 1 base not matched to a gene; V was cut back by 4 bases and J by 6 bases. As DNA, the CDR3 is TGCGCCAGCAGCCGGGACAGGGGGGATGGCTACACCTTC. This gives the protein CASSRDRGDGYTF.

Many counts were recorded for this clonotype. The CDR3 DNA is TGTGCCAGCAGCTTGGAGGGTTCCTCTGGAAACACCATATATTTT. Residues: CASSLEGSSGNTIYF. V usage is TRBV7-9 and J usage is TRBJ1-3; no reliable D call. The CDR3 spans 15 residues. CDR1 is SEHNR and CDR2 is FQNEAQ in the germline V gene (reference sequence). Trimming removed 3 bases from V and 0 bases from J, with 9 bases in between. Together with reference TRBV7-9 and TRBJ1-3, the CDR3 gives the full variable domain: DTGVSQNPRHKITKRGQNVTFRCDPISEHNRLYWYRQTLGQGPEFLTYFQNEAQLEKSRLLSDRFSAERPKGSFSTLEIQRTEQGDSAMYLCASSLEGSSGNTIYFGEGSWLTVV.

V usage is TRBV19 and J usage is TRBJ1-6; D is unresolved. This CDR3 contains 16 residues. CDR1 LNHDA and CDR2 SQIVND come from the germline V gene (reference sequence). V gave up 5 bases and J gave up 8 bases, with 19 bases separating them. The CDR3 sequence is CASSSPPGSTDSPLHF. Here the CDR3 DNA reads TGTGCCAGTAGTTCCCCCCCGGGGTCGACGGATTCACCCCTCCACTTT.

On this clonotype: The junction departs from germline at one end; a sequencing error may be responsible. The chain couples TRBV6-1 to TRBJ1-1; D is ambiguous. Germline V gene data show CDR1 as MNHNS and CDR2 as SASEGT. The CDR3 has 15 residues. For the CDR3, the DNA is TGTGCCAGCAGTCAAGCCGGGCTCGGGGACACTGAAGCTTTCTTT. Its translation: CASSQAGLGDTEAFF.

This clonotype was seen many times. This rearrangement joins TRBV12-3 or TRBV12-4 to TRBJ1-5; no reliable D call. V was cut by 3 bases and J by 4 bases, with 16 bases left in between. CDR3 length: 16 amino acids. The CDR3 region is CASSLGSGSGNQPQHF. The CDR3 region has the DNA TGTGCCAGCAGTTTGGGGTCCGGGAGCGGTAATCAGCCCCAGCATTTT.

This clonotype was detected ten times or more. In DNA form, the CDR3 reads TGTGCCAGCAGCTTCTCCAGTGCAACTAATGAAAAACTGTTTTTT. This gives the protein CASSFSSATNEKLFF. This chain links TRBV7-2 with TRBJ1-4; D not resolved. The CDR3 length is 15 residues. From germline, CDR1 is SGHTA and CDR2 FQGNSA. V was pared by 3 bases and J by 0 bases, with 8 bases between.

CDR3 nucleotides: TGTGCCAGTAGTCCGTATCACAGGGACGGGGATGGCTACACCTTC. This sequence encodes CASSPYHRDGDGYTF. The genes are TRBV19 and TRBJ1-2, with D perhaps TRBD1 (6 bases). V lost 5 bases and J 6 bases, leaving 19 bases between the germline ends. This CDR3 contains 15 residues. CDR1 LNHDA and CDR2 SQIVND come from the germline V gene (reference sequence).

The CDR3 protein is CASSEGQGLAGELFF. CDR3 sequence (DNA): TGTGCCAGCAGCGAGGGACAGGGGCTCGCCGGGGAGCTGTTTTTT. The chain is built from TRBV5-8 and TRBJ2-2; 10 bases map to TRBD1. Germline CDR1 SGHTS, CDR2 YDEGEE. V shed 4 bases and J 6 bases; nucleotides not matched to a gene: 6. The CDR3 consists of 15 residues.

V usage is TRBV9 and J usage is TRBJ1-5; no definite D call. This CDR3 region has 13 residues. Trimming shortened V by 3 bases and J by 3 bases, and 7 bases separated the two germline ends. Germline CDR1 is SGDLS and CDR2 is YYNGEE. Here the CDR3 DNA reads TGTGCCAGCAGCGCCCGCGACAATCAGCCCCAGCATTTT. Its translation: CASSARDNQPQHF.

With regard to this clonotype: This may be a read error: a much more frequent sequence differs by one nucleotide. The V and J genes are TRBV6-8 and TRBJ1-5, with D possibly being TRBD1 (5 bases). The CDR3 extends over 12 amino acids. CDR1 is MNHGY, CDR2 SAAAGT, per germline. CDR3 loop: CSSSQGSQPQHF. CDR3 DNA: TGTTCCAGCAGTCAGGGTAGCCAGCCCCAGCATTTT.

This clonotype was seen a handful of times. This CDR3 is CASSLGVSGNYEQYF. For the CDR3, the DNA is TGTGCCAGCAGCTTAGGAGTGAGTGGAAACTACGAGCAGTACTTC. The chain combines TRBV7-2 with TRBJ2-7; unclear D gene. The CDR3 sequence is 15 residues long. Germline CDR1 reads SGHTA; CDR2 reads FQGNSA. V was pared by 1 base and J by 3 bases, with 13 bases between.

This rearrangement joins TRBV14 to TRBJ2-1; tentatively, D is TRBD1 (5 bases). V lost 2 bases and J lost 4, with 9 bases in between. CDR1 is SGHDN, CDR2 FVKESK, per germline. The CDR3 has 14 residues. The CDR3 bases are TGTGCCAGCAGCCAACACAGGAAATACAATGAGCAGTTCTTC. Amino acids: CASSQHRKYNEQFF. Variable domain in full (rest from reference TRBV14 and TRBJ2-1): EAGVTQFPSHSVIEKGQTVTLRCDPISGHDNLYWYRRVMGKEIKFLLHFVKESKQDESGMPNNRFLAERTGGTYSTLKVQPAELEDSGVYFCASSQHRKYNEQFFGPGTRLTVL.

On this clonotype itself: The junction departs from germline at one end; a sequencing error may be responsible. The chain employs TRBV6-5 and TRBJ2-7; 8 nucleotides line up with TRBD1. Germline V gene sequence: CDR1 MNHEY, CDR2 SVGAGI. This CDR3 region has 14 residues. The CDR3 bases are TGTTCCAGCAGTTTCGACAGGGGATCCTACGAGCAGTACTTC. It codes for CSSSFDRGSYEQYF.

The chain has TRBV6-2 or TRBV6-3 and TRBJ2-7, with D tentatively TRBD1 (6 bases). The CDR3 extends over 16 amino acids. Trimming removed 1 base from V and 0 bases from J, with 13 bases in between. Germline loops: CDR1 MNHEY, CDR2 SVGEGT. Here the CDR3 DNA reads TGTGCCAGCAGTTACTTCAGGGGCCCCGACTCCTACGAGCAGTACTTC. It specifies CASSYFRGPDSYEQYF.

V and J are TRBV7-9 and TRBJ1-5, with D hard to call. CDR1 is SEHNR and CDR2 is FQNEAQ in the germline V gene (reference sequence). The V gene lost 4 bases and the J gene lost 2 bases, with 12 bases spanning the gap. The CDR3 totals 15 residues. In DNA, the CDR3 is TGTGCCAGCAGCTCTGGTCCCGGGCGCAATCAGCCCCAGCATTTT. Its translation is CASSSGPGRNQPQHF.

This clonotype was found a few times. V and J are TRBV7-2 and TRBJ1-2; TRBD1 is a possible D gene (5 bases). V lost 7 bases to trimming and J lost 7 bases, with 16 bases between them. Germline assignment: CDR1 SGHTA and CDR2 FQGNSA. There are 13 residues in the CDR3. The CDR3 DNA follows: TGTGCCAGCACCCCCGGGGGGGGGATTGGCTACACCTTC. Translated: CASTPGGGIGYTF.

V gene TRBV11-2 combines with J gene TRBJ2-2; D remains ambiguous. CDR3 size: 15 residues. Germline lookup yields CDR1 SGHAT and CDR2 FQNNGV. V was trimmed by 2 bases and J by 2 bases, leaving 9 bases between them. CDR3 coding DNA: TGTGCCAGCAGCTTAAATTCGGCCAACACCGGGGAGCTGTTTTTT. This translates into CASSLNSANTGELFF.

For the CDR3, the DNA is TGTGCCAGTAGTCCCCGGACAGGGGGCGTCACTGAAGCTTTCTTT. It codes for CASSPRTGGVTEAFF. The rearrangement uses TRBV19 and TRBJ1-1; 11 bases map to TRBD1. CDR1 is LNHDA, CDR2 SQIVND, per germline (reference sequence). V shed 5 bases, J shed 4 bases, and the junction held 6 bases outside the gene matches. The CDR3 is made up of 15 amino acids.

This clonotype was counted a few times. The chain combines TRBV6-2 or TRBV6-3 with TRBJ1-4; D gene unclear. The CDR3 loop spans 14 amino acids. Trimming took 5 bases from V and 3 from J, leaving 10 bases between them. Germline CDR1 is MNHEY and CDR2 is SVGEGT. The CDR3 DNA reads TGTGCCAGCAGTAATACCGTTGCTAATGAAAAACTGTTTTTT. It codes for CASSNTVANEKLFF.

The chain recombines TRBV20-1 with TRBJ2-5; 9 bases align to TRBD2. This CDR3 comprises 18 residues. Germline-derived CDR1 and CDR2 are DFQATT and SNEGSKA (reference sequence). The V gene end was trimmed by 6 bases and the J gene end by 1 base; junction bases not matched to a gene: 18. CDR3 bases: TGCAGTGCCACCCTTGGAATAGCGGGGGACTCTTTCCAAGAGACCCAGTACTTC. It is translated as CSATLGIAGDSFQETQYF.

This clonotype was detected only a few times. The V gene is TRBV27, the J gene TRBJ2-3; 11 bases match TRBD2. This CDR3 has 16 amino acids. V gave up 6 bases and J gave up 2 bases; unmatched junction bases: 7. Germline V gene lookup returns CDR1 MNHEY and CDR2 SMNVEV (reference sequence). CDR3 sequence: CASRRFSGGATDTQYF. Here the CDR3 DNA reads TGTGCCAGCAGGAGGTTTAGCGGGGGGGCCACAGATACGCAGTATTTT.